This TCR beta chain derives from a study of post-analysis software for immune sequencing data. This clonotype was counted ten times or more. The target antigen is unknown. Germline V gene data show CDR1 as SGHTA and CDR2 as FQGNSA. The CDR3 has 15 residues. The J segment lost 1 base and the V segment lost 4 bases, leaving 5 bases of the junction unmatched. Overall study results and limits: TRBV5-6, TRBV5-1 and TRBV20-1 were among 4 or 5 TRBV segments more frequent in patients than controls.

Unique molecular identifiers were present in the TCR beta cDNA libraries. With about 0.95 to 10 million T cells as the source, 450,000 to 600,000 cDNA molecules resulted. TCRdb re-called the PCR reads with MiXCR, one entry per CDR3 protein. The sample holds roughly 800,000 distinct CDR3 sequences, about 32% seen once. Material: blood. The chain recombines TRBV7-2 with TRBJ2-7, with 9 bases matching TRBD1. This receptor was taken from a girl between 5 and 17 years old with multiple sclerosis. CDR3 coding DNA: TGTGCCAGCAGCTCCAACGGACAGGGGTCCTACGAGCAGTACTTC. Translating it yields CASSSNGQGSYEQYF.